This TCR beta chain was recorded in a study of T cells in Graves' hyperthyroidism and ophthalmopathy. Study information: Peripheral blood was drawn at first diagnosis, prior to all treatment.

Germline loops: CDR1 SEHNR, CDR2 FQNEAQ (reference sequence). The CDR3 runs to 16 residues. Any patient presenting with uncontrolled infection, other autoimmune disease, pregnancy or lactation was left out. A few counts support this clonotype. Its antigen is unknown. At one boundary the junction diverges from the germline segment, which might be a read error. Study-wide results and limits: In the blood, most expanded thyroid clonotypes above 0.001 appeared as well.

Amplification yielded TCR beta CDR3 regions, with RNA transcripts as the source. In the first-round RT-PCR of the TCR CDR3, the HTBI primer set was used. Using its own MiXCR run on the multiplex PCR reads, TCRdb lists one record per CDR3 protein. The repertoire holds about half a million distinct CDR3 sequences, 22% seen once, with around 50% in the top ten. V usage is TRBV7-9 and J usage is TRBJ2-3, with a weak D call TRBD2 (6 bases). The sequencing sample was made of blood. This clonotype was obtained from a woman aged 70-85 years with Graves' ophthalmopathy. The CDR3, as DNA: TGTACCAGCAGCTTAGTATCTAGCGCGGCCACAGATACGCAGTATTTT. This sequence encodes CTSSLVSSAATDTQYF.